This T cell receptor (beta chain) was identified in a study of vaccination effects on CD4 cells after COVID-19. Background on the study: Sample donation by two convalescent patients took place 16 days and one week before vaccination.

General study results and limits: Marked clonal contraction was seen in infection- and vaccine-induced clones late after vaccination.

Investigators separated out CD4+ T cells once around eleven days of culture had passed. According to PCR results, the person was infected with SARS-CoV-2 between March and December 2020. A half-medium replacement with IL-2 medium was carried out on days 3 and 7. As concerns this clone: Its target is unknown.

The CDR3 spans 13 residues. V was shortened by 0 bases and J by 0 bases, with 3 bases between the two germline ends. CDR1 SGHRS and CDR2 YFSETQ come from the germline V gene. Sequencing used immunoSEQ multiplex PCR; TCRdb keeps in-frame clones, though not all of them. Of about 47,000 clones in the sample, about 76% were seen once. The chain couples TRBV5-1 to TRBJ1-2, with D unresolved. The sequence was obtained from a human donor who had a prior SARS-CoV-2 infection. Specimen: CD4+ T cells from PBMCs cultured without peptide, collected before COVID-19 vaccination. The CDR3 bases are TGCGCCAGCAGCTTGGAAGCTAACTATGGCTACACCTTC. It translates to CASSLEANYGYTF.